These T cell receptor beta chains were read from a single sample in a study of T cells in Graves' hyperthyroidism and ophthalmopathy. MiXCR, applied by TCRdb to the multiplex PCR reads, yields one record per CDR3 protein. The table records 700,000 or so distinct CDR3 sequences, about a sixth of them present only once. The specimen was blood. Receptors originate from a man aged 18 to 30 with Graves' hyperthyroidism. Both conserved end residues are part of each CDR3. The D gene is left open where the match is weak. Only some rows state a clone size, as once, few, many or a class for expanded clones.

D gene	V gene	J gene	clone size	CDR3 DNA	CDR3 protein
NA	TRBV30	TRBJ1-5	many	TGTGCCTGGAGCACAGGGATGCGGGGCAATCAGCCCCAGCATTTT	CAWSTGMRGNQPQHF
NA	TRBV6-1	TRBJ2-7	many	TGTGCCAGCACCCGACACCGCTCCTACGAGCAGTACTTC	CASTRHRSYEQYF
NA	TRBV19	TRBJ2-2	NA	TGTGCCAGTAGTATGGGACACCTGAACACCGGGGAGCTGTTTTTT	CASSMGHLNTGELFF
TRBD2	TRBV7-8	TRBJ2-7	many	TGTGCCAGCAGTTCGCTAGCGGGAGTACACTACGAGCAGTACTTC	CASSSLAGVHYEQYF
TRBD1	TRBV29-1	TRBJ2-7	few	TGCAGCGTCGAAGTCCCCCAGGGGGCGGCCGAGCAGTACTTC	CSVEVPQGAAEQYF
TRBD2	TRBV7-2	TRBJ2-1	many	TGTGCCAGCAGCTCGAGAGGGACTAGCGGGATCAATGAGCAGTTCTTC	CASSSRGTSGINEQFF
NA	TRBV6-1	TRBJ2-1	many	TGTGCCAGCAGTACCCAACCTGATGAGCAGTTCTTC	CASSTQPDEQFF
NA	TRBV18	TRBJ1-5	few	TGTGCCAGCTCACCTGGGCCTGGCGTCGACAGCAATCAGCCCCAGCATTTT	CASSPGPGVDSNQPQHF
NA	TRBV2	TRBJ1-1	many	TGTGCCAGCAGAGGAGATCTGAACACTGAAGCTTTCTTT	CASRGDLNTEAFF
TRBD1	TRBV30	TRBJ1-4	many	TGTGCCTGGATGGTACAGGGGGCGGATGAAAAACTGTTTTTT	CAWMVQGADEKLFF
NA	TRBV11-3	TRBJ1-2	few	TGTGCCAGCAGCCCCCGGGCAGGGGCTTATGGCTACACCTTC	CASSPRAGAYGYTF
NA	TRBV12-3/TRBV12-4	TRBJ1-1	few	TGTGCCAGCAGTTTAGTTCCTCCTAGCGCCTCTCCTCACACTGAAGCTTTCTTT	CASSLVPPSASPHTEAFF
TRBD2	TRBV27	TRBJ2-7	many	TGTGCCAGCAGTAAACTAGCGGGATTCCACGAGCAGTACTTC	CASSKLAGFHEQYF
NA	TRBV7-3	TRBJ2-2	few	TGTGCCAGCAGGCCCGGACATTTTTCGGGGGCCGGGGAGCTGTTTTTT	CASRPGHFSGAGELFF
TRBD2	TRBV29-1	TRBJ2-7	many	TGCAGCGTACCCGGACTAGCGGGAGGAGCCGTGACCTACGAGCAGTACTTC	CSVPGLAGGAVTYEQYF
NA	TRBV10-3	TRBJ2-1	few	TGTGCCTCCGAGGACTCCTCCTACAATGAGCAGTTCTTC	CASEDSSYNEQFF
NA	TRBV19	TRBJ2-7	few	TGTGCCAGTAGTATGGGCAGCCTCAGCTCCTACGAGCAGTACTTC	CASSMGSLSSYEQYF
NA	TRBV19	TRBJ2-1	NA	TGTGCCAGTAGTATTGAGGGCTTGAGCTCCTACAATGAGCAGTTCTTC	CASSIEGLSSYNEQFF
TRBD1	TRBV5-1	TRBJ1-5	NA	TGCGCCAGCAGCTCGCAGGTGGGACAGCTTTCTTCTGATAGCAATCAGCCCCAGCATTTT	CASSSQVGQLSSDSNQPQHF
NA	TRBV28	TRBJ2-6	many	TGTGCCAGCAGTTTATGGTTAGATCACAACTACTCTGGGGCCAACGTCCTGACTTTC	CASSLWLDHNYSGANVLTF
TRBD2	TRBV11-3	TRBJ2-5	NA	TGTGCCAGCAGCCCGGGACTACACCTTCAAGAGACCCAGTACTTC	CASSPGLHLQETQYF
NA	TRBV5-1	TRBJ1-3	NA	TGCGCCAGCAGACGATTTTGGGGTGTAAACACCATATATTTT	CASRRFWGVNTIYF
NA	TRBV11-2	TRBJ2-3	many	TGTGCCAGCAGCTTATACGGCAGGGTTGCAGATACGCAGTATTTT	CASSLYGRVADTQYF
TRBD2	TRBV11-1	TRBJ2-1	NA	TGTGCCAGCAGCTTAGGAGGACTAGCGCGTATCTACAATGAGCAGTTCTTC	CASSLGGLARIYNEQFF
NA	TRBV18	TRBJ2-6	NA	TGTGCCAGCTCACCGGAAATTGTGGGGAAACCCGTCTCTGGGGCCAACGTCCTGACTTTC	CASSPEIVGKPVSGANVLTF
NA	TRBV19	TRBJ1-2	few	TGTGCCGTCAGAGGGGAACTTTATGGCTACACCTTC	CAVRGELYGYTF
NA	TRBV3-1	TRBJ2-5	NA	TGTGCCAGCAGCCAAGGCAGGGTCGGGACCCAGTACTTC	CASSQGRVGTQYF
NA	TRBV24-1	TRBJ2-7	few	TGTGCCACCAGTGTTCAAACAGCGCCAAGCTCCTACGAGCAGTACTTC	CATSVQTAPSSYEQYF
TRBD2	TRBV11-2	TRBJ2-1	many	TGTGCCAGCAGCTTTCCGGGGGGGGGAGGAAATGAGCAGTTCTTC	CASSFPGGGGNEQFF
NA	TRBV6-5	TRBJ2-2	NA	TGTGCCAGCAGTTACTCGGCCGGCACCCCTCCCGGGGAGCTGTTTTTT	CASSYSAGTPPGELFF
NA	TRBV28	TRBJ2-5	many	TGTGCCAGCAGTTATGTGGGGAACCAAGAGACCCAGTACTTC	CASSYVGNQETQYF
NA	TRBV7-9	TRBJ1-5	few	TGTGCCAGCAGCTCGACAGCTCGGGGTCAGCCCCAGCATTTT	CASSSTARGQPQHF
NA	TRBV20-1	TRBJ1-6	NA	TGCAGTGCTATAAGGGATACAGGGATCCATAATTCACCCCTCCACTTT	CSAIRDTGIHNSPLHF
NA	TRBV9	TRBJ1-1	NA	TGTGCCAGCAGCGTAGGGGGGCCTGAAGCTTTCTTT	CASSVGGPEAFF
NA	TRBV3-1	TRBJ2-5	NA	TGTGCCAGCAGCCATCCCCGAGGAGGGGGCTTAGAGACCCAGTACTTC	CASSHPRGGGLETQYF
TRBD1	TRBV18	TRBJ2-5	many	TGTGCCAGCTCACCACCGGGGACAGGGCGGCAGACCCAGTACTTC	CASSPPGTGRQTQYF
TRBD1	TRBV29-1	TRBJ2-7	NA	TGCAGCGTTGAGGGACAGGCCGAGCAGTACTTC	CSVEGQAEQYF
TRBD1	TRBV7-2	TRBJ2-7	NA	TGTGCCAGCAGCGGACAGGTCGGCTACGAGCAGTACTTC	CASSGQVGYEQYF